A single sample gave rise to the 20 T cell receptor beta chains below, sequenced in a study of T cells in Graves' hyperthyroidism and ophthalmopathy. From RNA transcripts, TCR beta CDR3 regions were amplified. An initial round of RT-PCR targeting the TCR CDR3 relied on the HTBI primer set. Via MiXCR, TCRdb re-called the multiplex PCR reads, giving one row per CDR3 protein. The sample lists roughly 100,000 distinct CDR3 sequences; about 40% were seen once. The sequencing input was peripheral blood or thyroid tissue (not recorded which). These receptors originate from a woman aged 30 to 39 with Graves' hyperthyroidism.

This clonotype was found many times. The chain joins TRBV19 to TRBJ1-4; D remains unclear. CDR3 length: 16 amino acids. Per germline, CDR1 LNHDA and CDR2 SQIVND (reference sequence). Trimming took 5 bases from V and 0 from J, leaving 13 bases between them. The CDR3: CASSDQLHPTNEKLFF. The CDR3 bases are TGTGCCAGTAGTGACCAGCTCCACCCAACTAATGAAAAACTGTTTTTT.

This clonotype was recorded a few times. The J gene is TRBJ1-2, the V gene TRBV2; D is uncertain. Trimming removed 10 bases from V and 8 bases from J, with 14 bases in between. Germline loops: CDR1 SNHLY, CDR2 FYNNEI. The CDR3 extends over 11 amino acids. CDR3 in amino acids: CATGVGKGYTF. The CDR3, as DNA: TGTGCCACCGGGGTAGGGAAGGGCTACACCTTC.

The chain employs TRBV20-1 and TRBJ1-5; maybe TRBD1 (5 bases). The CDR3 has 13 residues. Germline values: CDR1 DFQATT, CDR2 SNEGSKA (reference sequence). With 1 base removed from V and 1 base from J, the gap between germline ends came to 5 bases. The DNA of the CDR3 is TGCAGTGCTAGAGGGGGGAGCAATCAGCCCCAGCATTTT. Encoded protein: CSARGGSNQPQHF.

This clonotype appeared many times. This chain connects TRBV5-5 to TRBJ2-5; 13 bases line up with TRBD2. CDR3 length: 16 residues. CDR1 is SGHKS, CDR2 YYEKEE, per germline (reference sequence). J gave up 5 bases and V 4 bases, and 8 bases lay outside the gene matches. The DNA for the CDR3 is TGTGCCAGCAGCACAACTAGCGGGAGGGCCTGGGAGACCCAGTACTTC. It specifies CASSTTSGRAWETQYF.

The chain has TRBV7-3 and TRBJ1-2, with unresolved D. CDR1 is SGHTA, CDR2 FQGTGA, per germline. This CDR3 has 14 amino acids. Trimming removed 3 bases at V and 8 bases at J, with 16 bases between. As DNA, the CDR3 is TGTGCCAGCAGCTTCCAGCCCCGGGCGGGGGGCTACACCTTC. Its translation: CASSFQPRAGGYTF. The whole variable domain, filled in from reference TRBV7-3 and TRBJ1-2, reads GAGVSQTPSNKVTEKGKYVELRCDPISGHTALYWYRQSLGQGPEFLIYFQGTGAADDSGLPNDRFFAVRPEGSVSTLKIQRTERGDSAVYLCASSFQPRAGGYTFGSGTRLTVV.

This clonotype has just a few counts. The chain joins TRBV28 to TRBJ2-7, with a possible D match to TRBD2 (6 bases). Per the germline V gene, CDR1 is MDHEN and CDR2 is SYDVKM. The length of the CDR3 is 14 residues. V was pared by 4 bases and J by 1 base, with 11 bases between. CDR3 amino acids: CASSSGLSSYEQYF. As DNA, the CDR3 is TGTGCCAGCAGTTCGGGACTTTCTTCCTACGAGCAGTACTTC.

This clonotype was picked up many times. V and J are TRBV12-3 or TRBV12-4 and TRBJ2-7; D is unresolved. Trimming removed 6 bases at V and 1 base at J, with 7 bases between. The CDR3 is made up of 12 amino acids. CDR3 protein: CASSLTSYEQYF. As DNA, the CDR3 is TGTGCCAGCAGCCTAACTTCCTACGAGCAGTACTTC.

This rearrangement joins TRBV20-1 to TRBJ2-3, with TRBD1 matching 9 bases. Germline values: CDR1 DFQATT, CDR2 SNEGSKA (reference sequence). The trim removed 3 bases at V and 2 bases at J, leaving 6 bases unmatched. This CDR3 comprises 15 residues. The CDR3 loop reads CSASPGQGHTDTQYF. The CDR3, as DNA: TGCAGTGCTAGCCCGGGACAGGGCCACACAGATACGCAGTATTTT.

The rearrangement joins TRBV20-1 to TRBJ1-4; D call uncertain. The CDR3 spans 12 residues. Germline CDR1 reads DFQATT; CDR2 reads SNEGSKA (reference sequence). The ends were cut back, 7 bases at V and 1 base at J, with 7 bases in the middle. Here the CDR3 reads CSVTGTNEKLFF. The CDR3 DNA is TGCAGTGTAACGGGAACTAATGAAAAACTGTTTTTT.

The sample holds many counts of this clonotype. The CDR3 nucleotides read TGCGCCAGCAGCTTAGTGAACTTCTACGAGCAGTACTTC. Residues: CASSLVNFYEQYF. V is TRBV5-1 and J is TRBJ2-7, with D unresolved. CDR3 length equals 13 residues. Trimming removed 2 bases from V and 3 bases from J, with 9 bases in between. Per the germline V gene, CDR1 is SGHRS and CDR2 is YFSETQ.

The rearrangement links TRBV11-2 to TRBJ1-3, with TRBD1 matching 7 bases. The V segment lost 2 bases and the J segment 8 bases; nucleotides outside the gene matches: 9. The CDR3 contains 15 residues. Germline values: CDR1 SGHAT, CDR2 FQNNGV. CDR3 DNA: TGTGCCAGCAGCTTATTGACAGGGAGCGGAGACACCATATATTTT. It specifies CASSLLTGSGDTIYF.

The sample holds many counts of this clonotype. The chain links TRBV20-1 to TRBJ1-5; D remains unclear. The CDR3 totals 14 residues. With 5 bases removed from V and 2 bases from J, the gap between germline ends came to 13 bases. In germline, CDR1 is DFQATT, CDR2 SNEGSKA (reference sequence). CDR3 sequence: CSAPIRSGNQPQHF. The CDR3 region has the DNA TGCAGTGCTCCGATTCGGTCGGGCAATCAGCCCCAGCATTTT.

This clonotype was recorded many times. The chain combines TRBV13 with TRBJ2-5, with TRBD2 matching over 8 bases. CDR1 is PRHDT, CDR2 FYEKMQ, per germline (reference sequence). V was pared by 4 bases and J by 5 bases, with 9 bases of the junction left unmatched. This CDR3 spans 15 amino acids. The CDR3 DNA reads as TGTGCCAGCAGCTCTTCAACTCAGCGGGGGGAGACCCAGTACTTC. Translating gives CASSSSTQRGETQYF.

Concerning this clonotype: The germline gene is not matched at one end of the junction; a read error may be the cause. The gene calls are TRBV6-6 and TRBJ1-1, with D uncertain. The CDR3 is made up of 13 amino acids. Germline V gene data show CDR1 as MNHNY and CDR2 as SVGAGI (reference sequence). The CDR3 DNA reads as TGTGCCAGCAGTGCCACCCTAGGCGCTGAAGCCTTCTTT. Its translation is CASSATLGAEAFF.

The CDR3 sequence: CAISHRDRGFNTEAFF. DNA for the CDR3: TGTGCCATCAGCCACCGGGACAGGGGGTTCAACACTGAAGCTTTCTTT. The chain has TRBV10-3 and TRBJ1-1; 11 nucleotides agree with TRBD1. Losses at the gene ends were 6 bases for V and 2 bases for J; bases not matched to a gene: 8. The germline V gene has CDR1 ENHRY and CDR2 SYGVKD. The CDR3 is made up of 16 amino acids.

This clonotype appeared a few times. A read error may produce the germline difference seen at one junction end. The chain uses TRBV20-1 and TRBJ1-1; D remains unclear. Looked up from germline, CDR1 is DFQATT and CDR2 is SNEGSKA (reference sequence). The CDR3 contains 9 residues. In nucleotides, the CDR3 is TGCAGTGCTAACCCGGAGTATATCTTT. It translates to CSANPEYIF.

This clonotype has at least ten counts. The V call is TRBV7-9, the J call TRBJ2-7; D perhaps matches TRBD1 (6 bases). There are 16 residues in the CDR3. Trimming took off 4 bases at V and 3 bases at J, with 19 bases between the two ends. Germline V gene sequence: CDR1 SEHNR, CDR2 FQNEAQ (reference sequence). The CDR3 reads CASSSSRDIQIYEQYF. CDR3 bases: TGTGCCAGCAGCTCGTCCCGGGACATCCAGATCTACGAGCAGTACTTC.

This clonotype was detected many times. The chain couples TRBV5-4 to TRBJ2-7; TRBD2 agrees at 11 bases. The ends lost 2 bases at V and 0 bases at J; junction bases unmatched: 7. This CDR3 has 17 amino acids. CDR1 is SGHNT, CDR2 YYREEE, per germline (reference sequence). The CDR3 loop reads CASSFGSSGRTSYEQYF. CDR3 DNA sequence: TGTGCCAGCAGCTTTGGGTCTAGCGGGAGGACCTCCTACGAGCAGTACTTC.

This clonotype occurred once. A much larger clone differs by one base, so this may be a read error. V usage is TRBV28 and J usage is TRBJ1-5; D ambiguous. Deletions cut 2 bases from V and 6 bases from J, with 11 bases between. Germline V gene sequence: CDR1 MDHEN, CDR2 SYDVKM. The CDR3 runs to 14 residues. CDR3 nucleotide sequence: TGTGCCAGCAGTTTAAGTGGCGGGTCTCAGCCCCAGCATTTT. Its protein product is CASSLSGGSQPQHF.

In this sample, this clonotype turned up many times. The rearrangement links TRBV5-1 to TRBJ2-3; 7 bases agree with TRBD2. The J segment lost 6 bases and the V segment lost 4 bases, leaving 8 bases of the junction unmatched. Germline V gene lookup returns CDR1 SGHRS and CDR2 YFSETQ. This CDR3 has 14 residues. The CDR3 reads CASSPGLEVDTQYF. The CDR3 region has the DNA TGCGCCAGCAGCCCCGGACTAGAGGTGGATACGCAGTATTTT.